These 16 T cell receptor beta chains share one sample of origin, sequenced in a study of cytomegalovirus exposure and HLA in healthy donors. Both 60 Vbeta primers and 13 Jbeta primers went into the PCR. Some clones are missing from TCRdb's copy, which holds only in-frame ones; the method was immunoSEQ multiplex PCR. The table records 130,000 to 150,000 clones, around 80% of them present only once. Input material: PBMCs. Receptors originate from a woman between 45 and 65 years old in good health and CMV-seropositive.

This rearrangement joins TRBV2 to TRBJ2-7; D is uncertain. The germline CDR1 and CDR2 sequences are SNHLY and FYNNEI. Trimming shortened V by 0 bases and J by 4 bases, and 7 bases separated the two germline ends. This CDR3 region has 13 residues. The CDR3 region has the DNA TGTGCCAGCAGTGAAGCGCGGTTGTACGAGCAGTACTTC. It translates to CASSEARLYEQYF.

This sequence joins TRBV5-8 and TRBJ2-5; D is undetermined. The CDR3 runs 14 residues. V gave up 4 bases and J gave up 2 bases, with 12 bases separating them. From germline, CDR1 is SGHTS and CDR2 YDEGEE. CDR3 residues: CASSRSLTQETQYF. The CDR3 coding sequence is TGTGCCAGCAGCAGGAGCCTTACTCAAGAGACCCAGTACTTC.

This clone was recorded a few times. The V and J genes are TRBV7-3 and TRBJ2-1; TRBD2 agrees at 11 bases. The germline V gene encodes CDR1 SGHTA and CDR2 FQGTGA. V dropped 5 bases and J dropped 8; count of bases not matched to a gene: 8. This CDR3 is 15 amino acids long. The CDR3 coding sequence is TGTGCCAGCAGCGTCTTAGCGGGGGGGATGGATGAGCAGTTCTTC. Its protein is CASSVLAGGMDEQFF.

This clone was counted a single time. The V and J genes are TRBV5-6 and TRBJ2-7; a possible D gene is TRBD2 (5 bases). Trimming removed 4 bases at V and 3 bases at J, with 17 bases between. The CDR3 length is 15 residues. In germline, CDR1 is SGHDT, CDR2 YYEEEE. CDR3 nucleotides: TGTGCCAGCAGCAATGGATGGGTGGCGGGCTACGAGCAGTACTTC. This codes for CASSNGWVAGYEQYF.

The rearrangement joins TRBV29-1 to TRBJ2-3; D gene ambiguous. V was cut by 6 bases and J by 0 bases, with 7 bases left in between. The CDR3 length is 12 residues. Germline values: CDR1 SQVTM, CDR2 ANQGSEA. CDR3 in DNA: TGCAGCGTCGAGCCAAGCACAGATACGCAGTATTTT. As protein: CSVEPSTDTQYF.

The chain couples TRBV5-1 to TRBJ1-1; weak D call: TRBD1 (5 bases). The ends were cut back, 2 bases at V and 2 bases at J, with 10 bases in the middle. Germline V gene lookup returns CDR1 SGHRS and CDR2 YFSETQ. CDR3 length equals 14 residues. The CDR3 loop reads CASSFTQVNTEAFF. The CDR3 DNA reads as TGCGCCAGCAGCTTTACACAGGTTAACACTGAAGCTTTCTTT.

The chain employs TRBV7-9 and TRBJ2-2; 8 positions match TRBD1. This CDR3 has 18 amino acids. The germline V gene has CDR1 SEHNR and CDR2 FQNEAQ (reference sequence). The ends lost 1 base at V and 3 bases at J; junction bases unmatched: 10. CDR3 residues: CASSLGSDGRGHTGELFF. Written as DNA, the CDR3 is TGTGCCAGCAGCTTAGGATCAGACGGCAGGGGGCACACCGGGGAGCTGTTTTTT.

The V call is TRBV4-1, the J call TRBJ2-5; tentative D call: TRBD1 (5 bases). Trimming left V 1 base short and J 4 bases short, with 7 bases between. The CDR3 is made up of 13 amino acids. The V gene's germline CDR1 is MGHRA and CDR2 YSYEKL. The CDR3 protein is CASSQAGLETQYF. Written as DNA, the CDR3 is TGCGCCAGCAGCCAAGCAGGGCTAGAGACCCAGTACTTC.

The J gene is TRBJ2-7, the V gene TRBV7-3; TRBD1 aligns across 9 bases. The CDR3 is made up of 15 amino acids. CDR1 is SGHTA and CDR2 is FQGTGA in the germline V gene. The J segment lost 2 bases and the V segment lost 5 bases, leaving 7 bases of the junction unmatched. Here the CDR3 reads CASSTTGGSPYEQYF. The CDR3 DNA sequence: TGTGCCAGCAGCACCACAGGGGGCTCCCCCTACGAGCAGTACTTC.

V and J are TRBV29-1 and TRBJ2-3; D remains ambiguous. The germline CDR1 and CDR2 sequences are SQVTM and ANQGSEA. The CDR3 runs 13 residues. Trimming stripped 7 bases from V and 1 base from J, with 12 bases between. The CDR3 DNA sequence: TGCAGCGCTCAGGTTACAGGCACAGATACGCAGTATTTT. This gives the protein CSAQVTGTDTQYF.

V and J are TRBV19 and TRBJ2-7; a possible D gene is TRBD2 (6 bases). CDR3 length: 15 residues. The ends were cut back, 6 bases at V and 4 bases at J, with 19 bases in the middle. Germline-derived CDR1 and CDR2 are LNHDA and SQIVND (reference sequence). The CDR3 DNA reads as TGTGCCAGTAGCGATCCCGGGACTGTAGCGTACGAGCAGTACTTC. Amino acids: CASSDPGTVAYEQYF.

The chain recombines TRBV27 with TRBJ1-1; D perhaps matches TRBD1 (6 bases). This CDR3 region has 15 residues. Germline V gene data show CDR1 as MNHEY and CDR2 as SMNVEV (reference sequence). Trimming removed 3 bases at V and 1 base at J, with 12 bases between. Here the CDR3 reads CASSFSTGRNTEAFF. Written as DNA, the CDR3 is TGTGCCAGCAGTTTCTCGACAGGAAGGAACACTGAAGCTTTCTTT.

The genes are TRBV4-1 and TRBJ2-7; D unclear. The CDR3 has 15 residues. Germline CDR1 MGHRA, CDR2 YSYEKL. Trimming removed 0 bases from V and 4 bases from J, with 13 bases in between. The DNA of the CDR3 is TGCGCCAGCAGCCAAGAACCCGGGTTTTGGTACGAGCAGTACTTC. This translates into CASSQEPGFWYEQYF.

The chain joins TRBV5-1 to TRBJ1-1; D unclear. Germline V CDR1 and CDR2: SGHRS, YFSETQ. This CDR3 is built from 12 residues. Trimming took 5 bases from V and 1 from J, leaving 6 bases between them. The chain's CDR3 is CASSEPNTEAFF. The CDR3 nucleotides read TGCGCCAGCAGTGAGCCGAACACTGAAGCTTTCTTT.

As to this clone: A read error may produce the germline difference seen at one junction end. The gene calls are TRBV7-2 and TRBJ1-4, with a tentative D call TRBD1 (6 bases). The CDR3 length is 15 residues. Germline CDR1 and CDR2: SGHTA and FQGNSA. The CDR3, as DNA: TGCGCCAGCAGCGAAGGGAACAGGGAAGTCGAAAAACTGTTTTTT. Its translation: CASSEGNREVEKLFF.

This clone was seen a few times. The rearrangement joins TRBV30 to TRBJ1-2; unclear D gene. This CDR3 contains 14 residues. Germline V CDR1 and CDR2: GTSNPN, SVGIG (reference sequence). V was cut by 4 bases and J by 1 base, with 13 bases left in between. The DNA for the CDR3 is TGTGCCTGGAAGAACCGGGTTGGTAACTATGGCTACACCTTC. It is translated as CAWKNRVGNYGYTF.